This T cell receptor beta chain was retrieved from a study of blood T cell repertoires in COVID-19. On the study more broadly: PBMCs, B-cell-depleted T cells, or T cells were the source of the cDNA or gDNA that made up the material.

Original processing notes: Quantification of nucleated cells was approximated via reference gene primer amplification. Method: immunoSEQ multiplex PCR; TCRdb's copy keeps in-frame clones and lacks some. V and J calls and clone size follow that table, whereas D and trimming were derived from the DNA. The profile shows 150,000 to 200,000 clones, around 82% of them singletons. Germline loops: CDR1 KGHSH, CDR2 LQKENI. V shed 0 bases and J shed 5 bases, with 11 bases lying between them. CDR3 length equals 14 residues. Sample: peripheral blood. This TCR came from a woman older than 75 with acute or convalescent COVID-19. The rearrangement joins TRBV18 to TRBJ2-7; D is unresolved. This CDR3 is CASSPPLQSDEQYF. The CDR3 DNA sequence: TGTGCCAGCTCACCACCGCTACAGTCCGACGAGCAGTACTTC.